One sample yielded the 5 T cell receptor beta chains listed below, sequenced in a study of Graves' ophthalmopathy and Graves' hyperthyroidism. Researchers took RNA transcripts and amplified TCR beta CDR3 regions from them. First-round RT-PCR with HTBI primers preceded a second-round multiplex PCR. TCRdb used MiXCR to reprocess the multiplex PCR reads, holding one entry per CDR3 protein. Here the sample spans 400,000 to 500,000 distinct CDR3 sequences, 20% to 25% being singletons. Source material: peripheral blood. These receptor sequences come from a woman aged 18-29 years with stable Graves' hyperthyroidism.

Ten or more counts support this clonotype. One junction end disagrees with the germline gene, perhaps due to a read error. The rearrangement links TRBV18 to TRBJ2-2, with a tentative D call TRBD2 (6 bases). Germline assignment: CDR1 KGHSH and CDR2 LQKENI. The CDR3 runs to 11 residues. CDR3 DNA sequence: TGTGCCAGCTCGAAAGGAGGGGAGCTATTTTTT. This gives the protein CASSKGGELFF.

This clonotype was picked up many times. The gene calls are TRBV12-3 or TRBV12-4 and TRBJ1-5, with D possibly TRBD1 on 6 matching bases. Between the trimmed V and J ends, which lost 1 base and 2 bases, there was a span of 9 bases. The CDR3 is 15 residues long. The CDR3 DNA sequence: TGTGCCAGCAGTTTAGGGGGGCTGGGCAATCAGCCCCAGCATTTT. As protein: CASSLGGLGNQPQHF.

This clonotype has just a few counts. A much larger clone is a single base away; this may be a read error. V and J are TRBV2 and TRBJ2-2; D is possibly TRBD2 (5 bases). Germline-derived CDR1 and CDR2 are SNHLY and FYNNEI. The CDR3 is made up of 13 amino acids. The CDR3 region has the DNA TGTGCCAGCAGTGAGGGCAGTCTCGGGGAGCTGTTGTTT. Residues: CASSEGSLGELLF.

This clonotype appeared many times. CDR3 coding DNA: TGTGCCAGCAGCTTAAGTACAGGGCGACCTGAAGCTTTCTTT. Its translation: CASSLSTGRPEAFF. The chain has TRBV7-2 and TRBJ1-1; weak D call: TRBD1 (6 bases). Trimming pared 2 bases from V and 6 bases from J, leaving 13 bases between. The germline gives CDR1 SGHTA, CDR2 FQGNSA. The CDR3 extends over 14 amino acids.

The chain carries TRBV12-3 or TRBV12-4 and TRBJ2-2; 8 bases are a match to TRBD1. V trimming: 10 bases; J trimming: 1 base; junction bases outside the gene matches: 8. This CDR3 comprises 15 residues. CDR3 coding DNA: TGTGCCATCAGCTTAGGGACAGGGAACACCGGGGAGCTGTTTTTT. Translation: CAISLGTGNTGELFF.